This TCR beta chain appears in the sequencing data of a study of T cells in localized non-small cell lung cancer. Using immunoSEQ multiplex PCR, the repertoire was profiled, and TCRdb retains in-frame clones only, with some absent. This table has 50,000 to 60,000 clones, around 82% appearing once. Germline lookup yields CDR1 LNHDA and CDR2 SQIVND (reference sequence). This CDR3 is built from 13 residues. The ends were cut back, 4 bases at V and 6 bases at J, with 12 bases in the middle. Study findings and constraints: Longer survival (overall) was linked to higher T cell density in blood. Heterogeneity cannot be ruled out, as sequencing used one tumor region only. Exceeding tumor, uninvolved adjacent lung had the highest T cell clonality. Adjacent lung was found to contain a median approximately 60 of the top 100 tumor clones.

On this clone: Its antigen is undetermined.

Here the sequenced sample was PBMCs, taken before any cancer treatment. The rearrangement uses TRBV19 and TRBJ1-2, with D unresolved. The receptor was isolated from a woman aged 35 to 69 with stage II lung adenocarcinoma. The CDR3 sequence is CASSTHSSHGYTF. As DNA, the CDR3 is TGTGCCAGTAGTACCCACAGTTCTCATGGCTACACCTTC.